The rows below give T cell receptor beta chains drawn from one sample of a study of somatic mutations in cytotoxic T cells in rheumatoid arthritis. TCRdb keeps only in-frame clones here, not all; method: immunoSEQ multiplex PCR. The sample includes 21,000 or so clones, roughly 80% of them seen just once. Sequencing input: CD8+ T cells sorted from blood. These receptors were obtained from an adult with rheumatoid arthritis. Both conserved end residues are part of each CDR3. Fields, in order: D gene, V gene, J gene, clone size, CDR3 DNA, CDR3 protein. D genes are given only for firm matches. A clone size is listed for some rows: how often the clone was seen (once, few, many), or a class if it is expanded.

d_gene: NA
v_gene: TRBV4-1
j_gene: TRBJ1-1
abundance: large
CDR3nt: TGCGCCAGCAGTTTCGTTAGAGGAGCTTTCTTT
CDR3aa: CASSFVRGAFF

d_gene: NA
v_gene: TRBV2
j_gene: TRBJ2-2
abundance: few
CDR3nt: TGTGCCAGCAGTGACCCCCACGGTGGATCGAACACCGGGGAGCTGTTTTTT
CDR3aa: CASSDPHGGSNTGELFF

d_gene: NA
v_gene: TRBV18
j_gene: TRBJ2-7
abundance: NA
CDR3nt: TGTGCCAGCTCACCCGGACAGGAGCAGTACTTC
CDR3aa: CASSPGQEQYF

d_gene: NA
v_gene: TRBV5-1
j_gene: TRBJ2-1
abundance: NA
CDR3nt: TGCGCCAGCAGCGATTCAGGATACAATGAGCAGTTCTTC
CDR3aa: CASSDSGYNEQFF

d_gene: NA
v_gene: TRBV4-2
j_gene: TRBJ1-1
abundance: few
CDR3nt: TGTGCCAGCAGCCAAGACCCTTCCCCTAACACTGAAGCTTTCTTT
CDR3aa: CASSQDPSPNTEAFF

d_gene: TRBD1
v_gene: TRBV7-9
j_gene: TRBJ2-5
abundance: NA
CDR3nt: TGTGCCAGCAACCGGGCCGGGACAGGGCCAGAGACCCAGTACTTC
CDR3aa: CASNRAGTGPETQYF

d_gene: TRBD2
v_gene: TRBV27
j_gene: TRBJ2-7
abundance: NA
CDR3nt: TGTGCCAGCAGTCCCTCGGGACTAGCGGGGGCCCTCTACGAGCAGTACTTC
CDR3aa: CASSPSGLAGALYEQYF

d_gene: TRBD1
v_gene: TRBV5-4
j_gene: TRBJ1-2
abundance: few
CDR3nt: TGTGCCAGCAGCTTTGCAGGGGGAGCCAACTATGGCTACACCTTC
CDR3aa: CASSFAGGANYGYTF

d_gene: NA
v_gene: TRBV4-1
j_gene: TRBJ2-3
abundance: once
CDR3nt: TGCGCCAGCAGCCAAGATTACCATACGCAGTATTTT
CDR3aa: CASSQDYHTQYF

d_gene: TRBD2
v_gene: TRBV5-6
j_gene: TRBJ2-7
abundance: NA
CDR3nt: TGTGCCAGCAGCTTTAGCGGGAGTTCTTACGAGCAGTACTTC
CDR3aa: CASSFSGSSYEQYF

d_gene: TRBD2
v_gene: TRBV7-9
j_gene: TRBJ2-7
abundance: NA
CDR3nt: TGTGCCAGCAGCTTAGGGGGGGAGGGAAAAGGAAACGAGCAGTACTTC
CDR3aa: CASSLGGEGKGNEQYF

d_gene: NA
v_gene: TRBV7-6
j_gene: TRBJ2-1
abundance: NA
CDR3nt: TGTGCCAGCAGCTTAGTCCTGAATGAGCAGTTCTTC
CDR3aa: CASSLVLNEQFF

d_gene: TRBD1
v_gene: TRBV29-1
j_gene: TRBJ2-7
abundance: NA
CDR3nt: TGCAGCGGCCGGGACAGCTCCTACGAGCAGTACTTC
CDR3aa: CSGRDSSYEQYF

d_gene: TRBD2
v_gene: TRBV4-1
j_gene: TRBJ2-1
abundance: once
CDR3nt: TGCGCCAGCAGCCAACAGATAGCGGGGGGCCTCAATGAGCAGTTCTTC
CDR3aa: CASSQQIAGGLNEQFF

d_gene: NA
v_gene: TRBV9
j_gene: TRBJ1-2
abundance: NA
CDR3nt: TGTGCCAGCAGCGATCATATGGATGGCTACACCTTC
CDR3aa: CASSDHMDGYTF

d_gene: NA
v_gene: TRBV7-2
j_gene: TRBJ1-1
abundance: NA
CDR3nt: TGTGCCAGCAGCTTCTTGCTAACCCCTGACACTGAAGCTTTCTTT
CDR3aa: CASSFLLTPDTEAFF

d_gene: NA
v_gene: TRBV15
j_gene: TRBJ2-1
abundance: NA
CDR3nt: TGTGCCACCAGCAGAGGGGTGGAGCAGTTCTTC
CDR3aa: CATSRGVEQFF

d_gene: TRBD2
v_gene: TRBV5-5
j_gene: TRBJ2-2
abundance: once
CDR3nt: TGTGCCAGCAGCTTGCCAGCGGGGTTAAAATTGGGCGGGGAGCTGTTTTTT
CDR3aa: CASSLPAGLKLGGELFF